This entry concerns a single TCR beta chain. These data originate in a study of patients and donors after allogeneic stem cell transplantation. TCRdb fed the RT-PCR reads into MiXCR, producing one record per CDR3 protein. This repertoire shows 200,000 to 250,000 distinct CDR3 sequences, roughly an eighth found once; its top ten account for around 10%. Germline V gene sequence: CDR1 SEHNR, CDR2 FQNEAQ (reference sequence). This CDR3 has 16 residues. With V trimmed by 6 bases and J by 0 bases, 11 bases remained unmatched. Sample: blood, either unsorted or a sorted T cell fraction (not recorded which). The rearrangement uses TRBV7-9 and TRBJ2-7, with 7 bases identical to TRBD2. The clonotype comes from a human donor who was either an allogeneic HSCT recipient or a stem cell or donor lymphocyte infusion donor (not recorded which). It is not recorded whose cells these are; they may come from a transplant donor. CDR3 DNA: TGTGCCAGCAGTTGGGACTATGGGGAGCGCTCCTACGAGCAGTACTTC. Its translation: CASSWDYGERSYEQYF.